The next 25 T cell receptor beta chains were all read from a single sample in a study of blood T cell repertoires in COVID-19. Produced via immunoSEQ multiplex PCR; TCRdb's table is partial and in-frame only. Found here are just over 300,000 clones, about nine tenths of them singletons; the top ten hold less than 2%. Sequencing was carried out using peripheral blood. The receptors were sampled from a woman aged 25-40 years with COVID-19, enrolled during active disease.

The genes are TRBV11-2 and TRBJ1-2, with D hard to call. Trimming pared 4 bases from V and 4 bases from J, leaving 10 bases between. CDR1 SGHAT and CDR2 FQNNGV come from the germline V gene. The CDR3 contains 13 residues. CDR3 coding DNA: TGTGCCAGCAGCTCTCCGGGTCCCTATGGCTACACCTTC. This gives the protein CASSSPGPYGYTF.

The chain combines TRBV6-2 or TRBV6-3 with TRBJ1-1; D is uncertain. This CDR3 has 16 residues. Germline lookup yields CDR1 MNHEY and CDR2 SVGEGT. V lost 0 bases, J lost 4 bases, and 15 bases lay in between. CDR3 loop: CASSYSIVSEGTEAFF. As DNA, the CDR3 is TGTGCCAGCAGTTACTCTATTGTCTCAGAGGGCACTGAAGCTTTCTTT.

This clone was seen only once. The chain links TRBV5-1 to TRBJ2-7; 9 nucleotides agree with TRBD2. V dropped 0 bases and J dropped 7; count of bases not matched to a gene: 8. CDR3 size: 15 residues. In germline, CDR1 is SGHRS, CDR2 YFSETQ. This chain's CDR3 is CASSLDTLAGFEQYV. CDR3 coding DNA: TGCGCCAGCAGCTTGGATACCCTAGCGGGGTTTGAGCAGTACGTC.

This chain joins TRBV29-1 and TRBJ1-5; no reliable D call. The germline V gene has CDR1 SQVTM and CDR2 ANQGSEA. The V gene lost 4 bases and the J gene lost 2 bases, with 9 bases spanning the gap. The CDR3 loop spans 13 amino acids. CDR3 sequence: CSVGELGNQPQHF. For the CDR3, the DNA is TGCAGCGTTGGAGAACTGGGCAATCAGCCCCAGCATTTT.

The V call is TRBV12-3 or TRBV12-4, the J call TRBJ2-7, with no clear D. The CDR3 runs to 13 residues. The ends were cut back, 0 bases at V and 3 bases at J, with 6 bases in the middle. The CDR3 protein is CASSLAFNYEQYF. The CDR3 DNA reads TGTGCCAGCAGTTTAGCTTTTAACTACGAGCAGTACTTC.

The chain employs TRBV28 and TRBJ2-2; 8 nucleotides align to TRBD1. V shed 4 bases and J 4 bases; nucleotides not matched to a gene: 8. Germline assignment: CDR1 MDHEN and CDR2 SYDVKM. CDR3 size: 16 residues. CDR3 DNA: TGTGCCAGCAGTTCTAAGGGACAGGTACTCACCGGGGAGCTGTTTTTT. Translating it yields CASSSKGQVLTGELFF.

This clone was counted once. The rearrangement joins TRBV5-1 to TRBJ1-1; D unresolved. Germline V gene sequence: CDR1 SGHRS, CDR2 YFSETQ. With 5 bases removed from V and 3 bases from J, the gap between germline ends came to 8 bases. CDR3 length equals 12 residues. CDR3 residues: CASRSADTEAFF. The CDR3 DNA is TGCGCCAGCAGGTCCGCGGACACTGAAGCTTTCTTT.

CDR3 residues: CASSPGQYYGYTF. CDR3 nucleotide sequence: TGTGCCAGCAGCCCTGGACAGTACTATGGCTACACCTTC. The gene calls are TRBV3-1 (or the pseudogene TRBV3-2) and TRBJ1-2; D may be TRBD1 (6 bases). The V end was cut by 4 bases, the J end by 3 bases, with 9 bases between. CDR1 and CDR2 (germline): LGHDT, YNNKEL (reference sequence). The CDR3 extends over 13 amino acids.

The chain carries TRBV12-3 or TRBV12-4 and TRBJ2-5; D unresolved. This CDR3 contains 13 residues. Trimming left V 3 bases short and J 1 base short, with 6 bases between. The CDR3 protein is CASSFTFQETQYF. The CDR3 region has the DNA TGTGCCAGCAGTTTTACTTTCCAAGAGACCCAGTACTTC.

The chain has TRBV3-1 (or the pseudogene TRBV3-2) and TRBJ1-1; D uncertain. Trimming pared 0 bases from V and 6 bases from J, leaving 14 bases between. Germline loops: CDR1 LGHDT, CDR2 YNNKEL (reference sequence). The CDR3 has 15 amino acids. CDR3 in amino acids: CASSQEGTGLPEAFF. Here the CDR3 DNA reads TGTGCCAGCAGCCAAGAGGGCACCGGTCTCCCTGAAGCTTTCTTT.

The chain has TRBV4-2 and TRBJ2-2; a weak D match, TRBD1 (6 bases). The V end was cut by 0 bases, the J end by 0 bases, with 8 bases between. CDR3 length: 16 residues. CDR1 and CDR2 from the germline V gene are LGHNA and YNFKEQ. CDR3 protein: CASSQDYRANTGELFF. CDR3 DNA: TGTGCCAGCAGCCAAGATTACAGGGCGAACACCGGGGAGCTGTTTTTT.

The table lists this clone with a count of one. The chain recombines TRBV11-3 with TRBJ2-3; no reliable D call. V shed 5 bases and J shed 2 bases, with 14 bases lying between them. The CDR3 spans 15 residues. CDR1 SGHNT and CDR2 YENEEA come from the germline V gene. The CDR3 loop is CASSPSVSTTDTQYF. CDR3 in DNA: TGTGCCAGCAGCCCCTCCGTGTCTACCACAGATACGCAGTATTTT.

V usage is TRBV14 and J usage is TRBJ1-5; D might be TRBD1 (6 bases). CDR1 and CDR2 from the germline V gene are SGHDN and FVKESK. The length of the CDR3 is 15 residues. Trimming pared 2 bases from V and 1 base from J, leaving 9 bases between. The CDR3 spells CASSQWTASNQPQHF. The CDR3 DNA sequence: TGTGCCAGCAGCCAATGGACAGCGAGCAATCAGCCCCAGCATTTT.

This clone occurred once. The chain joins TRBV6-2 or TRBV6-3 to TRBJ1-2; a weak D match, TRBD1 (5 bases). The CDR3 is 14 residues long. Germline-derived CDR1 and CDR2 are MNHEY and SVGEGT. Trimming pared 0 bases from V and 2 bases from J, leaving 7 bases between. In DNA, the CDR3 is TGTGCCAGCAGTTACTCTTACAGGAACTATGGCTACACCTTC. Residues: CASSYSYRNYGYTF.

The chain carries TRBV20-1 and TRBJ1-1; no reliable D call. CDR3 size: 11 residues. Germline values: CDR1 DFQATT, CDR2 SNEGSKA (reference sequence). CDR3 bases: TGCAGCGTTAACTGGAACACTGAAGCTTTCTTT. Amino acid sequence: CSVNWNTEAFF.

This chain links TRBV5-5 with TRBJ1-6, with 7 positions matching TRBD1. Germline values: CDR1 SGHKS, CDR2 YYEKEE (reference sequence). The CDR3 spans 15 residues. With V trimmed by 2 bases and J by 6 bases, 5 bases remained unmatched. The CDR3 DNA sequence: TGTGCCAGCAGCTTCAGGACAGGAATTAATTCACCCCTCCACTTT. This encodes CASSFRTGINSPLHF. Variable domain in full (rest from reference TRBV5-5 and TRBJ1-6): DAGVTQSPTHLIKTRGQQVTLRCSPISGHKSVSWYQQVLGQGPQFIFQYYEKEERGRGNFPDRFSARQFPNYSSELNVNALLLGDSALYLCASSFRTGINSPLHFGNGTRLTVT.

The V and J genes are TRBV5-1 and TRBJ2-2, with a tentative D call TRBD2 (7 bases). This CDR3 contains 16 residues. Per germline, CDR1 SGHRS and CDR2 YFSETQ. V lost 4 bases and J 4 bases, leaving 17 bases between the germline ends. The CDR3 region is CASSTPAGASTGELFF. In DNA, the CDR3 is TGCGCCAGCAGCACCCCGGCGGGGGCCTCCACCGGGGAGCTGTTTTTT.

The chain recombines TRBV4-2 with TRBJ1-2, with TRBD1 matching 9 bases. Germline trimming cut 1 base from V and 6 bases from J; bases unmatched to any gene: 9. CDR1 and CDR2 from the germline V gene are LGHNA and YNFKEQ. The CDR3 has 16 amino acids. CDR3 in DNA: TGTGCCAGCAGCCAAGTTAATAGAGGGACAGGGAATGGCTACACCTTC. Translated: CASSQVNRGTGNGYTF.

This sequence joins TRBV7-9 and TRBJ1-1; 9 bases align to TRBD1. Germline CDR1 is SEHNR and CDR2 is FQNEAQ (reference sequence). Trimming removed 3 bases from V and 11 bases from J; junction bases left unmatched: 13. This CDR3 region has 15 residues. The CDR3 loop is CASSFQTGGLDDAFF. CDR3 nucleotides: TGTGCCAGCAGCTTTCAGACAGGGGGGCTCGATGACGCTTTCTTT.

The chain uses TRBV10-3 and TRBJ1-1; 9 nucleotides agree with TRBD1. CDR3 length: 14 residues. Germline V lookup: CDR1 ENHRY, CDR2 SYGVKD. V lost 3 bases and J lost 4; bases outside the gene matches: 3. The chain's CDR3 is CAISDGTGITEAFF. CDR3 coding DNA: TGTGCCATCAGTGATGGGACAGGGATCACTGAAGCTTTCTTT.

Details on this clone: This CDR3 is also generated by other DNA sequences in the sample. The DNA for the CDR3 is TGTGCGTCCAGACAGGGCGCGACTGAAGCTTTCTTT. This gives the protein CASRQGATEAFF. The rearrangement links TRBV2 to TRBJ1-1; TRBD1 matches 7 bases. The CDR3 has 12 amino acids. Germline assignment: CDR1 SNHLY and CDR2 FYNNEI.

The CDR3 nucleotides read TGTGCCAGCAGCCCCGGTGAATACAATGAGCAGTTCTTC. Amino acids: CASSPGEYNEQFF. The rearrangement uses TRBV6-2 or TRBV6-3 and TRBJ2-1, with D unresolved. V lost 6 bases to trimming and J lost 4 bases, with 10 bases between them. Per the germline V gene, CDR1 is MNHEY and CDR2 is SVGEGT. The CDR3 has 13 amino acids.

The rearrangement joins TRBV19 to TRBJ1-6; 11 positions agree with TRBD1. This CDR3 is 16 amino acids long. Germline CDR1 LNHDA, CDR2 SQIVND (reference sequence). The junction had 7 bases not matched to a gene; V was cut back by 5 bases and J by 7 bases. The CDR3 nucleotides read TGTGCCAGTAGTCTGAGGGGACAGGGGGGAAATTCACCCCTCCACTTT. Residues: CASSLRGQGGNSPLHF.

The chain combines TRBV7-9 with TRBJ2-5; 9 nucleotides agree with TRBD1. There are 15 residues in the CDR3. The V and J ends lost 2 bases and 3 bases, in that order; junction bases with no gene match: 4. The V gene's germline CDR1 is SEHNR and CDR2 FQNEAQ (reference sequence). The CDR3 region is CASSLTGGTKETQYF. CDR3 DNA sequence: TGTGCCAGCAGCTTAACAGGGGGCACTAAAGAGACCCAGTACTTC.

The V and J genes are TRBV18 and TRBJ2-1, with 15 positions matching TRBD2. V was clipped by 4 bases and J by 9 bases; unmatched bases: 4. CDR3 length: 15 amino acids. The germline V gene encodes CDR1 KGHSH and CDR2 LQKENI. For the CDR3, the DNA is TGTGCCAGCTCACGGACTAGCGGGGGGGTCCGTGAGCAGTTCTTC. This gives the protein CASSRTSGGVREQFF. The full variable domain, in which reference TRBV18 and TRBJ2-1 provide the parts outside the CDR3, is NAGVMQNPRHLVRRRGQEARLRCSPMKGHSHVYWYRQLPEEGLKFMVYLQKENIIDESGMPKERFSAEFPKEGPSILRIQQVVRGDSAAYFCASSRTSGGVREQFFGPGTRLTVL.